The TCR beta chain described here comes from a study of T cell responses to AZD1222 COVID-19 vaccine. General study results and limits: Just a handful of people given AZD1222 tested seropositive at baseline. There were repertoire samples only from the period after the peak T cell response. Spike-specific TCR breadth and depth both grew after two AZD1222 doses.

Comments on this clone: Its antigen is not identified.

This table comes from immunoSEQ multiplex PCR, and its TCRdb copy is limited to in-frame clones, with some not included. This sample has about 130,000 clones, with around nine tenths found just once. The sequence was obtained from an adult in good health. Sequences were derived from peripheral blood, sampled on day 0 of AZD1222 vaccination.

CDR3 DNA: TGTGCCAGTAGTCGACAGGGGGAGAGCTACGAGCAGTACTTC. Translated: CASSRQGESYEQYF. This chain uses TRBV19 with TRBJ2-7; 9 bases align to TRBD1. There are 14 residues in the CDR3. Germline assignment: CDR1 LNHDA and CDR2 SQIVND (reference sequence). The V segment lost 5 bases and the J segment 3 bases; nucleotides outside the gene matches: 5.